These 9 T cell receptor beta chains were all obtained from the same sample, sequenced in a study of blood T cell repertoires in COVID-19. This table comes from immunoSEQ multiplex PCR, and its TCRdb copy is limited to in-frame clones, with some not included. The sample yields about 110,000 clones, 60% to 85% seen once. The specimen was peripheral blood. The receptor set was obtained from a human donor in a cohort sampled during active or convalescent COVID-19.

V and J are TRBV19 and TRBJ2-1; D possibly corresponds to TRBD2 (6 bases). The CDR3 sequence is 15 residues long. V was shortened by 5 bases and J by 7 bases, with 18 bases between the two germline ends. Germline V gene data show CDR1 as LNHDA and CDR2 as SQIVND (reference sequence). The chain's CDR3 is CASSFREIPRNEQFF. Written as DNA, the CDR3 is TGTGCCAGTAGTTTTCGGGAGATCCCCCGGAATGAGCAGTTCTTC.

The V and J genes are TRBV7-2 and TRBJ1-1; D is possibly TRBD1 (5 bases). The CDR3 spans 15 residues. Trimming removed 1 base at V and 1 base at J, with 10 bases between. Looked up from germline, CDR1 is SGHTA and CDR2 is FQGNSA. The CDR3: CASSLGQTANTEAFF. The CDR3 bases are TGTGCCAGCAGCTTAGGACAGACAGCGAACACTGAAGCTTTCTTT.

V gene TRBV21-1 combines with J gene TRBJ1-2. TRBV21-1 is a listed pseudogene. CDR3 length: 16 amino acids. The CDR3 protein is CASSQPSEEANYGYTF. The CDR3, as DNA: TGTGCCAGCAGCCAACCGTCGGAGGAGGCTAACTATGGCTACACCTTC.

V and J are TRBV7-9 and TRBJ2-7; TRBD1 aligns across 9 bases. CDR1 SEHNR and CDR2 FQNEAQ come from the germline V gene (reference sequence). There are 16 residues in the CDR3. With 0 bases clipped from V and 7 bases from J, the junction kept 10 bases outside the gene matches. The DNA for the CDR3 is TGTGCCAGCAGCTTAGCGTTGGGGACAGGGCCCGGGGAGCAGTACTTC. Translation: CASSLALGTGPGEQYF.

The V and J genes are TRBV7-6 and TRBJ2-7; a weak D match, TRBD2 (6 bases). Trimming left V 1 base short and J 6 bases short, with 22 bases between. This CDR3 comprises 17 residues. Germline V CDR1 and CDR2: SGHVS, FNYEAQ. Here the CDR3 reads CASSLVLAGPGGGEQYF. CDR3 nucleotide sequence: TGTGCCAGCAGCTTAGTGCTGGCAGGTCCTGGGGGAGGCGAGCAGTACTTC.

This chain joins TRBV7-8 and TRBJ2-7, with unresolved D. Per the germline V gene, CDR1 is SGHVS and CDR2 is FQNEAQ. Trimming stripped 3 bases from V and 2 bases from J, with 14 bases between. CDR3 length equals 15 residues. The CDR3 nucleotides read TGTGCCAGCAGCTTGAGAACAGCTCCCACCTACGAGCAGTACTTC. Translation gives CASSLRTAPTYEQYF.

DNA for the CDR3: TGTGCCAGCAGCCCCCAAGGACAGGGGTACGAGCAGTACTTC. Amino acids: CASSPQGQGYEQYF. The V gene is TRBV9, the J gene TRBJ2-7, with 9 nucleotides matching TRBD1. After removal of 4 bases from V and 4 bases from J, the junction contained 6 bases not matched to a gene. CDR3 size: 14 residues. The germline V gene encodes CDR1 SGDLS and CDR2 YYNGEE.

CDR3 sequence (DNA): TGCGCCAGCCGGCGGGAGGGCCGGTTCGATGAGCAGTTCTTC. Its protein product is CASRREGRFDEQFF. This chain links TRBV5-1 with TRBJ2-1; 9 bases match TRBD2. J lost 8 bases, V lost 7 bases, and 10 bases had no gene match. Germline lookup yields CDR1 SGHRS and CDR2 YFSETQ. There are 14 residues in the CDR3.

V usage is TRBV4-2 and J usage is TRBJ2-3; D is unclear. The length of the CDR3 is 15 residues. With 0 bases removed from V and 0 bases from J, the gap between germline ends came to 7 bases. Germline V CDR1 and CDR2: LGHNA, YNFKEQ. The CDR3 sequence is CASSQDLTSTDTQYF. CDR3 nucleotides: TGTGCCAGCAGCCAAGATCTTACTAGCACAGATACGCAGTATTTT.